What follows are 32 T cell receptor beta chains derived from one specimen sequenced in a study of T cells after yellow fever vaccination. Each CDR3 protein is one row after TCRdb ran MiXCR on the 5' RACE reads. The sample includes over 300,000 distinct CDR3 sequences, around 3.9% seen only once; the top ten take less than 25%. The specimen was PBMCs, collected on the day of the yellow fever booster vaccination. Receptor source: a young man who received the YFV17D yellow fever vaccine.

There are a few counts of this clonotype. The chain joins TRBV19 to TRBJ2-3; 11 positions match TRBD2. In germline, CDR1 is LNHDA, CDR2 SQIVND (reference sequence). With V trimmed by 5 bases and J by 1 base, 2 bases remained unmatched. This CDR3 spans 15 amino acids. CDR3 coding DNA: TGTGCCAGTAGTGTGACTAGCGGGGGCACAGATACGCAGTATTTT. Its protein product is CASSVTSGGTDTQYF.

This clonotype came up many times. V gene TRBV4-3 combines with J gene TRBJ2-2, with TRBD2 matching over 7 bases. Looked up from germline, CDR1 is LGHNA and CDR2 is YSLEER. The CDR3 runs 17 residues. The ends lost 0 bases at V and 1 base at J; junction bases unmatched: 5. CDR3 region: CASSQDAASGNTGELFF. The CDR3 bases are TGCGCCAGCAGCCAAGATGCGGCTAGCGGGAACACCGGGGAGCTGTTTTTT.

The rearrangement uses TRBV7-3 and TRBJ2-3; TRBD1 matches 7 bases. The trim removed 1 base at V and 2 bases at J, leaving 3 bases unmatched. The V gene's germline CDR1 is SGHTA and CDR2 FQGTGA. CDR3 length: 15 amino acids. CDR3 DNA sequence: TGTGCCAGCAGCTTAAACGGACAGGCCACAGATACGCAGTATTTT. Translated, it gives CASSLNGQATDTQYF.

This clonotype was counted between two and nine times. The gene calls are TRBV7-3 and TRBJ2-1; D call uncertain. V gave up 3 bases and J gave up 8 bases, with 8 bases separating them. The CDR3 totals 12 residues. The germline V gene encodes CDR1 SGHTA and CDR2 FQGTGA. CDR3 amino acids: CASSFPQDEQFF. The CDR3 DNA sequence: TGTGCCAGCAGCTTTCCGCAGGATGAGCAGTTCTTC.

V is TRBV6-5 and J is TRBJ2-1; tentatively, D is TRBD1 or TRBD2 (5 bases each). This CDR3 contains 12 residues. Germline V CDR1 and CDR2: MNHEY, SVGAGI. V lost 6 bases and J 9 bases, leaving 12 bases between the germline ends. CDR3 protein: CASRGRYLEQFF. CDR3 DNA sequence: TGTGCCAGCAGGGGACGCTACCTTGAGCAGTTCTTC.

The J gene is TRBJ2-2, the V gene TRBV7-6, with D possibly matching TRBD2 (7 bases). Germline CDR1 is SGHVS and CDR2 is FNYEAQ. Trimming left V 6 bases short and J 4 bases short, with 18 bases between. This CDR3 region has 16 residues. CDR3 in amino acids: CASRGYRGALTGELFF. The CDR3 DNA reads TGTGCCAGCAGGGGGTACCGGGGGGCCCTCACCGGGGAGCTGTTTTTT.

This clonotype appeared a few times. The CDR3 DNA sequence: TGTGCCAGCAGAAAGGCCCTCCCTAACTATGGCTACACCTTC. This gives the protein CASRKALPNYGYTF. The chain links TRBV6-5 to TRBJ1-2; no reliable D call. V shed 6 bases and J shed 0 bases, with 11 bases lying between them. The CDR3 runs 14 residues. Germline V CDR1 and CDR2: MNHEY, SVGAGI.

Only a few counts were recorded for this clonotype. The J gene is TRBJ1-2, the V gene TRBV5-4, with D possibly being TRBD1 (5 bases). Trimming left V 2 bases short and J 0 bases short, with 8 bases between. Looked up from germline, CDR1 is SGHNT and CDR2 is YYREEE (reference sequence). The CDR3 totals 14 residues. Here the CDR3 reads CASSFQGANYGYTF. CDR3 nucleotides: TGTGCCAGCAGCTTTCAAGGGGCTAACTATGGCTACACCTTC.

This clonotype was observed at least ten times. The J gene is TRBJ2-1, the V gene TRBV5-1; TRBD1 aligns across 9 bases. This CDR3 is built from 15 residues. V shed 2 bases, J shed 6 bases, and the junction held 6 bases outside the gene matches. Germline loops: CDR1 SGHRS, CDR2 YFSETQ. CDR3 sequence reads: CASSFTGQGINEQFF. The CDR3 DNA sequence: TGCGCCAGCAGCTTTACGGGACAGGGTATCAATGAGCAGTTCTTC.

This clonotype occurred many times. The chain couples TRBV10-3 to TRBJ2-7; 12 bases are a match to TRBD2. J gave up 2 bases and V 11 bases, and 1 base lay outside the gene matches. The CDR3 is made up of 12 amino acids. Germline-derived CDR1 and CDR2 are ENHRY and SYGVKD. CDR3 protein: CASSGGAYEQYF. The CDR3 DNA sequence: TGTGCCTCTAGCGGGGGGGCCTACGAGCAGTACTTC.

Ten or more counts support this clonotype. This chain connects TRBV4-3 to TRBJ2-1; 9 nucleotides match TRBD1. Germline trimming cut 3 bases from V and 3 bases from J; bases unmatched to any gene: 9. This CDR3 region has 17 residues. CDR1 LGHNA and CDR2 YSLEER come from the germline V gene. The CDR3 DNA follows: TGCGCCAGCAGCCACCCCACCCGACAGGGGGGCTACAATGAGCAGTTCTTC. This encodes CASSHPTRQGGYNEQFF.

The V and J genes are TRBV6-5 and TRBJ2-5; 7 bases fit TRBD1. V was clipped by 4 bases and J by 5 bases; unmatched bases: 13. The CDR3 runs 16 residues. Germline CDR1 is MNHEY and CDR2 is SVGAGI. In DNA, the CDR3 is TGTGCCAGCAGTTCCGCAACGGACAGGTCCCCGGAGACCCAGTACTTC. It encodes CASSSATDRSPETQYF.

In its sample, this clonotype was seen many times. J is TRBJ1-2 and V is TRBV7-2; TRBD1 matches at 9 bases. This CDR3 is built from 18 residues. J gave up 7 bases and V 1 base, and 16 bases lay outside the gene matches. The germline V gene has CDR1 SGHTA and CDR2 FQGNSA. The CDR3 reads CASSLVPGQGSAEGGYTF. The CDR3 DNA follows: TGTGCCAGCAGCTTAGTACCGGGACAGGGTTCAGCCGAGGGTGGCTACACCTTC.

In this sample, this clonotype turned up many times. In DNA, the CDR3 is TGTGCCAGCAGCTTCACGCGGAGCACCGGGGAGCTGTTTTTT. This translates into CASSFTRSTGELFF. J is TRBJ2-2 and V is TRBV7-9; D unclear. In germline, CDR1 is SEHNR, CDR2 FQNEAQ (reference sequence). V was pared by 3 bases and J by 4 bases, with 9 bases between. The CDR3 loop spans 14 amino acids.

This CDR3 is CASSKPHQETQYF. The CDR3 DNA sequence: TGTGCCAGCTCCAAGCCGCATCAAGAGACCCAGTACTTC. V and J are TRBV7-2 and TRBJ2-5; no firm D call. CDR3 size: 13 residues. The germline V and J ends were trimmed by 8 bases and 2 bases, with 12 bases remaining between them. Looked up from germline, CDR1 is SGHTA and CDR2 is FQGNSA.

The chain carries TRBV3-1 and TRBJ1-6, with 9 bases lining up with TRBD1. CDR1 and CDR2 from the germline V gene are LGHDT and YNNKEL (reference sequence). Trimming cost V 3 bases and J 11 bases; bases outside gene matches: 5. The CDR3 is 14 residues long. Written as DNA, the CDR3 is TGTGCCAGCAGCCAGGGACAGGGAGGGGCACCCCTCCACTTT. This encodes CASSQGQGGAPLHF.

The chain couples TRBV5-1 to TRBJ2-1, with D possibly being TRBD1 (8 bases). This CDR3 comprises 14 residues. With 4 bases removed from V and 7 bases from J, the gap between germline ends came to 15 bases. Germline CDR1 SGHRS, CDR2 YFSETQ. This CDR3 is CASSDPQGGNEQFF. For the CDR3, the DNA is TGCGCCAGCAGCGACCCACAGGGGGGGAATGAGCAGTTCTTC.

The chain employs TRBV29-1 and TRBJ2-1; a weak D match, TRBD2 (6 bases). There are 14 residues in the CDR3. Deletions cut 6 bases from V and 0 bases from J, with 12 bases between. Germline V gene sequence: CDR1 SQVTM, CDR2 ANQGSEA. CDR3 coding DNA: TGCAGCGTGGCGGGGCAAAACTCCTACAATGAGCAGTTCTTC. Its protein product is CSVAGQNSYNEQFF.

This clonotype has a count of ten or more. The rearrangement joins TRBV5-1 to TRBJ2-3; 9 bases line up with TRBD2. V was clipped by 4 bases and J by 3 bases; unmatched bases: 9. CDR3 length equals 16 residues. CDR1 SGHRS and CDR2 YFSETQ come from the germline V gene. CDR3: CASSTSLAGVTDTQYF. The CDR3 coding sequence is TGCGCCAGCAGCACCTCCTTAGCGGGGGTAACAGATACGCAGTATTTT.

This clonotype was seen ten or more times. The rearrangement joins TRBV20-1 to TRBJ1-4, with D perhaps matching TRBD1 (5 bases). Germline CDR1 and CDR2: DFQATT and SNEGSKA (reference sequence). V was clipped by 6 bases and J by 14 bases, with 13 bases between them. The CDR3 contains 10 residues. In DNA form, the CDR3 reads TGCAGTGCAGGCGCGGGGGGGCTGTTTTTT. Residues: CSAGAGGLFF.

This clonotype showed up many times. The chain couples TRBV7-2 to TRBJ2-5, with 9 nucleotides matching TRBD1. Germline V gene lookup returns CDR1 SGHTA and CDR2 FQGNSA. After removal of 5 bases from V and 5 bases from J, the junction contained 3 bases not matched to a gene. The CDR3 is 13 residues long. The CDR3 sequence: CASSRDRAETQYF. DNA of the CDR3: TGTGCCAGCAGCCGGGACAGGGCCGAGACCCAGTACTTC.

This chain connects TRBV2 to TRBJ1-5; a weak D match, TRBD1 (5 bases). V gave up 4 bases and J gave up 4 bases, with 14 bases separating them. The CDR3 runs to 15 residues. From germline, CDR1 is SNHLY and CDR2 FYNNEI. CDR3 sequence: CASSARTGQNQPQHF. CDR3 nucleotide sequence: TGTGCCAGCAGTGCCAGGACGGGGCAGAATCAGCCCCAGCATTTT.

This clonotype turned up a few times. This chain joins TRBV20-1 and TRBJ2-5, with 8 bases fitting TRBD2. This CDR3 spans 13 amino acids. Germline CDR1 is DFQATT and CDR2 is SNEGSKA (reference sequence). J was trimmed by 1 base and V by 6 bases; bases with no gene match: 4. The CDR3 spells CSATAGAQETQYF. The CDR3 coding sequence is TGCAGTGCCACAGCGGGGGCCCAAGAGACCCAGTACTTC.

This chain connects TRBV28 to TRBJ1-5, with D hard to call. The CDR3 contains 12 residues. Trimming shortened V by 4 bases and J by 7 bases, and 8 bases separated the two germline ends. Germline V gene sequence: CDR1 MDHEN, CDR2 SYDVKM. The CDR3 bases are TGTGCCAGCAGTTACGTTATCCAGCCCCAGCATTTT. Its translation: CASSYVIQPQHF.

This clonotype occurred a few times. V and J are TRBV28 and TRBJ2-2; D ambiguous. Trimming pared 4 bases from V and 4 bases from J, leaving 13 bases between. CDR3 size: 15 residues. Germline values: CDR1 MDHEN, CDR2 SYDVKM. CDR3 in DNA: TGTGCCAGCAGTTCTCCGGTCTCGACCACCGGGGAGCTGTTTTTT. The encoded protein is CASSSPVSTTGELFF.

This clonotype was picked up many times. J is TRBJ1-4 and V is TRBV6-6; the match to TRBD1 covers 8 bases. The CDR3 extends over 14 amino acids. The ends lost 6 bases at V and 6 bases at J; junction bases unmatched: 6. Germline V lookup: CDR1 MNHNY, CDR2 SVGAGI (reference sequence). CDR3 bases: TGTGCCAGCAGGAAGACAGGGGTCGATGAAAAACTGTTTTTT. Encoded protein: CASRKTGVDEKLFF.

In its sample, this clonotype was seen many times. The V call is TRBV5-4, the J call TRBJ1-1; D possibly corresponds to TRBD1 (5 bases). This CDR3 comprises 12 residues. Germline CDR1 and CDR2: SGHNT and YYREEE (reference sequence). V was cut by 4 bases and J by 10 bases, with 14 bases left in between. The CDR3 coding sequence is TGTGCCAGCAGCCCCATTGGGGGTGGAGCTTTCTTT. Amino acid sequence: CASSPIGGGAFF.

Many counts were recorded for this clonotype. V and J are TRBV7-9 and TRBJ1-2; perhaps TRBD1 as D (5 bases). Germline lookup yields CDR1 SEHNR and CDR2 FQNEAQ (reference sequence). This CDR3 is 18 amino acids long. V was trimmed by 6 bases and J by 8 bases, leaving 31 bases between them. CDR3 nucleotide sequence: TGTGCCAGCAGGCGGGGGGTCCGGGACGTCAAGTTGTCAGAGGGCTACACCTTC. Amino acid sequence: CASRRGVRDVKLSEGYTF.

This clonotype turned up a few times. The CDR3 sequence is CASRQLTSTDTQYF. Written as DNA, the CDR3 is TGTGCCAGTAGACAACTAACTAGCACAGATACGCAGTATTTT. The chain employs TRBV19 and TRBJ2-3; D unresolved. CDR3 length: 14 amino acids. Germline V gene data show CDR1 as LNHDA and CDR2 as SQIVND (reference sequence). V was cut by 6 bases and J by 0 bases, with 10 bases left in between. Full variable domain (rest looked up from reference TRBV19 and TRBJ2-3): DGGITQSPKYLFRKEGQNVTLSCEQNLNHDAMYWYRQDPGQGLRLIYYSQIVNDFQKGDIAEGYSVSREKKESFPLTVTSAQKNPTAFYLCASRQLTSTDTQYFGPGTRLTVL.

This chain joins TRBV12-3 or TRBV12-4 and TRBJ2-7; tentative D call: TRBD1 (6 bases). Trimming left V 6 bases short and J 0 bases short, with 12 bases between. This CDR3 has 14 residues. CDR3 region: CASRPGHSSYEQYF. The CDR3 coding sequence is TGTGCCAGCAGACCGGGACATAGCTCCTACGAGCAGTACTTC.

The chain combines TRBV6-5 with TRBJ2-1, with D possibly being TRBD2 (6 bases). V gave up 2 bases and J gave up 0 bases, with 8 bases separating them. Germline V lookup: CDR1 MNHEY, CDR2 SVGAGI. The CDR3 is made up of 15 amino acids. CDR3: CASSYGTLSYNEQFF. The CDR3 nucleotides are TGTGCCAGCAGTTACGGGACTCTCTCCTACAATGAGCAGTTCTTC.

CDR3 protein: CASSQGWGSVGETQYF. The CDR3 region has the DNA TGTGCCAGCAGCCAAGGATGGGGATCAGTAGGAGAGACCCAGTACTTC. The rearrangement joins TRBV3-1 to TRBJ2-5; unclear D gene. The CDR3 sequence is 16 residues long. Trimming removed 1 base at V and 4 bases at J, with 16 bases between. Germline CDR1 and CDR2: LGHDT and YNNKEL (reference sequence).